Described below is a single T cell receptor (beta chain) sequence and its context. Its target is not known. The sample originates from a study of cytomegalovirus exposure and HLA in healthy donors. Study-wide context: Around 85 million unique TCR sequences came from HLA-typed donors in an early release.

Study-wide findings and caveats: Researchers catalogued around 150 TCR beta chains as cytomegalovirus-associated. The classifier reportedly diagnosed cytomegalovirus status with high specificity and sensitivity. Later analysis suggested links between common viral pathogens and several top significant clusters.

The PCR made use of 60 Vbeta and 13 Jbeta primers. Sequenced by immunoSEQ multiplex PCR; TCRdb stores in-frame clones only, minus some. The sample contains approximately 170,000 clones, just over 70% of which appear only once. The V gene end was trimmed by 6 bases and the J gene end by 0 bases; junction bases not matched to a gene: 10. The CDR3 sequence is 17 residues long. Germline V gene data show CDR1 as KGHSH and CDR2 as LQKENI. The sequencing sample was made of PBMCs. This receptor was identified in a man younger than 35 in good health and CMV-seropositive. The chain joins TRBV18 to TRBJ2-7, with TRBD1 identical over 11 bases. DNA of the CDR3: TGTGCCAGCTCTCCCGGGACAGGGGGGGACCTCTCCTACGAGCAGTACGTC. This encodes CASSPGTGGDLSYEQYV.